The 10 T cell receptor beta chains given below trace back to one sample, sequenced in a study of beta chain features in type 1 diabetes. Every isolated RNA sample was fully reverse transcribed, so sequencing captured expressed TCRB transcripts. Some clones are missing from TCRdb's copy, which holds only in-frame ones; the method was immunoSEQ multiplex PCR. The repertoire holds almost 250,000 clones, with roughly 14% as singletons. The specimen sequenced was naive CD4+ T cells from blood. All receptors derive from a middle-aged woman in good health.

Comment on this clone: This sample also contains other DNA sequences that code for the same CDR3. The rearrangement joins TRBV5-1 to TRBJ2-7; 8 nucleotides agree with TRBD1. J gave up 0 bases and V 4 bases, and 6 bases lay outside the gene matches. There are 15 residues in the CDR3. Germline CDR1 SGHRS, CDR2 YFSETQ. In nucleotides, the CDR3 is TGCGCCAGCAGCCCCCGACAGGGGAGCTCCTACGAGCAGTACTTC. This translates into CASSPRQGSSYEQYF.

The chain uses TRBV11-2 and TRBJ2-3, with D possibly being TRBD2 (7 bases). Germline CDR1 SGHAT, CDR2 FQNNGV. V was shortened by 0 bases and J by 4 bases, with 17 bases between the two germline ends. This CDR3 is built from 17 residues. CDR3 coding DNA: TGTGCCAGCAGCTTAGATTTTGGGGGGGCCGGGTCAGATACGCAGTATTTT. This codes for CASSLDFGGAGSDTQYF.

This clone was recorded a few times. The chain is built from TRBV18 and TRBJ2-1; tentative D call: TRBD1 (5 bases). Deletions cut 3 bases from V and 9 bases from J, with 12 bases between. The V gene's germline CDR1 is KGHSH and CDR2 LQKENI. The CDR3 covers 13 residues. The CDR3 DNA is TGTGCCAGCTCACCGGGGCAGGAGAGTGAGCAGTTCTTC. This translates into CASSPGQESEQFF.

The CDR3 loop is CASSTISQGTLFSGANVLTF. For the CDR3, the DNA is TGTGCCAGTAGTACCATCTCACAGGGGACCCTTTTCTCTGGGGCCAACGTCCTGACTTTC. J is TRBJ2-6 and V is TRBV19, with TRBD1 matching 7 bases. V was clipped by 4 bases and J by 0 bases; unmatched bases: 15. This CDR3 is built from 20 residues. The germline V gene has CDR1 LNHDA and CDR2 SQIVND (reference sequence).

V usage is TRBV14 and J usage is TRBJ2-5; possibly TRBD1 for D (5 bases). The CDR3 consists of 14 residues. Trimming cost V 5 bases and J 5 bases, with 15 bases left between them. CDR1 is SGHDN, CDR2 FVKESK, per germline. In nucleotides, the CDR3 is TGTGCCAGCAGCAAGATGCAGGGCCGGGAGACCCAGTACTTC. Its protein is CASSKMQGRETQYF.

This rearrangement joins TRBV5-1 to TRBJ1-4; 9 bases are a match to TRBD1. The V and J ends lost 4 bases and 6 bases, in that order; junction bases with no gene match: 16. The CDR3 spans 18 residues. Germline loops: CDR1 SGHRS, CDR2 YFSETQ. The CDR3 DNA follows: TGCGCCAGCAGCCCATACTCCTCCCCCCGGGACAGGGATGAAAAACTGTTTTTT. This translates into CASSPYSSPRDRDEKLFF.

This rearrangement joins TRBV9 to TRBJ2-4; no firm D call. Trimming removed 4 bases at V and 10 bases at J, with 15 bases between. The CDR3 contains 13 residues. From germline, CDR1 is SGDLS and CDR2 YYNGEE. The CDR3: CASSNSPSLIQYF. DNA of the CDR3: TGTGCCAGCAGCAATAGTCCTAGTCTAATTCAGTACTTC.

This clone was recorded many times. V usage is TRBV29-1 and J usage is TRBJ1-1, with a weak D call TRBD1 (5 bases). V dropped 7 bases and J dropped 1 base, with 10 bases sitting between them. The V gene's germline CDR1 is SQVTM and CDR2 ANQGSEA. The CDR3 spans 12 residues. CDR3 bases: TGCAGCGGTATGACAGCGAACACTGAAGCTTTCTTT. The encoded protein is CSGMTANTEAFF. The whole variable domain, remainder taken from reference TRBV29-1 and TRBJ1-1, is SAVISQKPSRDICQRGTSLTIQCQVDSQVTMMFWYRQQPGQSLTLIATANQGSEATYESGFVIDKFPISRPNLTFSTLTVSNMSPEDSSIYLCSGMTANTEAFFGQGTRLTVV.

The genes are TRBV2 and TRBJ1-1; D possibly corresponds to TRBD1 (5 bases). Per germline, CDR1 SNHLY and CDR2 FYNNEI. V gave up 9 bases and J gave up 1 base, with 12 bases separating them. The CDR3 loop spans 13 amino acids. As DNA, the CDR3 is TGTGCCAGGCAACAGGTGGGGAACACTGAAGCTTTCTTT. The encoded protein is CARQQVGNTEAFF.

The rearrangement links TRBV15 to TRBJ1-1; D might be TRBD1 (5 bases). The length of the CDR3 is 14 residues. The V gene's germline CDR1 is LNHNV and CDR2 YYDKDF (reference sequence). V was shortened by 5 bases and J by 0 bases, with 10 bases between the two germline ends. CDR3 region: CATSLGGVNTEAFF. Written as DNA, the CDR3 is TGTGCCACCAGCTTGGGAGGGGTGAACACTGAAGCTTTCTTT.